Listed below are T cell receptor beta chains from one sample, sequenced in a study of blood T cell repertoires in COVID-19. The data were produced by immunoSEQ multiplex PCR, yet TCRdb's version contains in-frame clones alone and is incomplete. Of 400,000 or so clones listed, 70% to 90% are singletons. Sample: PBMCs or T cells enriched from blood (not recorded which). The receptors here all came from a man aged 40-50 years in a cohort exposed to, infected with or recovered from COVID-19 (not recorded which). Both conserved end residues are part of each CDR3. The order of the fields is J gene, clone size, V gene, D gene, CDR3 DNA, CDR3 protein. The D gene is left open where the match is weak. Clone size is given for some rows only: seen once, a few or many times, or a class if the clone is expanded.

TRBJ2-3 - TRBV5-8 - TGTGCCAGCAGCTTGATAAACACAGATACGCAGTATTTT CASSLINTDTQYF
TRBJ1-4 - TRBV6-5 - TGTGCCAGCACCCTCTTAACCGGAGCTAATGAAAAACTGTTTTTT CASTLLTGANEKLFF
TRBJ1-2 - TRBV7-2 TRBD1 TGTGCCAGCAGCTCGGGACAGGGGGCCGTGGACTATGGCTACACCTTC CASSSGQGAVDYGYTF
TRBJ1-2 few TRBV7-9 - TGTGCCAGCAGCGCACCCGGGACACGGTCGGACTATGGCTACACCTTC CASSAPGTRSDYGYTF
TRBJ2-7 - TRBV7-2 - TGTGCCAGCAGCGGGCTCAGGGATTTCCGCGAGCAGTACTTC CASSGLRDFREQYF
TRBJ2-7 - TRBV7-2 - TGTGCCAGCAGCTTATTTCTCCCCGAGCAGTACTTC CASSLFLPEQYF
TRBJ2-7 - TRBV27 TRBD2 TGTGCCAGCAGACCGGGACTAGCGGGAGGGTACGAGCAGTACTTC CASRPGLAGGYEQYF
TRBJ2-2 - TRBV5-8 - TGTGCCAGCAGCTTGTACGGGGGCGGGGAGCTGTTTTTT CASSLYGGGELFF
TRBJ2-1 - TRBV28 TRBD2 TGTGCCAGCAGTTCGCCTCGGGCGGGAGACTACAATGAGCAGTTCTTC CASSSPRAGDYNEQFF
TRBJ2-2 - TRBV5-1 TRBD1 TGCGCCAGCAGCTTAGGACAGGCTGGGGAGCTGTTTTTT CASSLGQAGELFF
TRBJ1-3 - TRBV2 - TGTGCCAGCAGTGGCCCTCAGGGGTCAACCTCTGGAAACACCATATATTTT CASSGPQGSTSGNTIYF
TRBJ1-4 - TRBV2 TRBD1 TGTGCCAGCAAACTCGGGACAGCGAATGAAAAACTGTTTTTT CASKLGTANEKLFF
TRBJ1-6 - TRBV7-9 TRBD1 TGTGCCAGCAGCTTAACAGGGACAGCCTATAATTCACCCCTCCACTTT CASSLTGTAYNSPLHF
TRBJ2-2 - TRBV3-1/TRBV3-2 - TGTGCCAGCAGCCAAGGGTCGCGGCTGGGCACCGGGGAGCTGTTTTTT CASSQGSRLGTGELFF
TRBJ1-1 - TRBV5-1 TRBD1 TGCGCCAGCAGCTTGGCCCGGACAGGGGCCCCGAACACTGAAGCTTTCTTT CASSLARTGAPNTEAFF
TRBJ1-1 once TRBV29-1 TRBD1 TGCAGCGTTAACACGGACAGGGGTACTGAAGCTTTCTTT CSVNTDRGTEAFF
TRBJ1-5 - TRBV19 - TGTGCCAGTAGTATTACAGGGCGATATAGCAATCAGCCCCAGCATTTT CASSITGRYSNQPQHF
TRBJ2-7 - TRBV29-1 - TGCAGCGCCAATTACGGAGCCTACGAGCAGTACTTC CSANYGAYEQYF
TRBJ2-1 - TRBV5-4 TRBD2 TGTGCCAGGTCAGATCTAGCGGTACTCGTGGAGAATGAGCAGTTCTTC CARSDLAVLVENEQFF
TRBJ2-7 - TRBV29-1 TRBD2 TGCAGCGTTGAGACCCCCGGGACTAGCGGGAGGATCGAGCAGTACTTC CSVETPGTSGRIEQYF
TRBJ1-6 - TRBV5-4 TRBD1 TGTGCCAGCAGCTTGACGGGACAGGCAAATTCACCCCTCCACTTT CASSLTGQANSPLHF
TRBJ2-1 - TRBV5-4 TRBD2 TGTGCCAGCAGCTTGGGACTAGCGGGAGGTGGGTCCTACAATGAGCAGTTCTTC CASSLGLAGGGSYNEQFF
TRBJ2-1 - TRBV7-9 TRBD2 TGTGCCAGCAGCCTAGGCGGGAGCTGGGAGCAGTTCTTC CASSLGGSWEQFF
TRBJ2-5 - TRBV4-2 TRBD2 TGTGCCAGCAGCCAAGACCCGGCGGGAGGGCCTAGGGAGACCCAGTACTTC CASSQDPAGGPRETQYF
TRBJ2-1 - TRBV5-1 - TGCGCCAGCAGCTTGGGACGGGAGCATGATGAGCAGTTCTTC CASSLGREHDEQFF
TRBJ2-7 once TRBV6-5 TRBD2 TGTGCCAGCAGTTCGGCGGGGGGCACCTACGAGCAGTACTTC CASSSAGGTYEQYF
TRBJ2-3 - TRBV21-1 - TGTGCCAGCAGCAAAGCTGGGACTAGCGAGCAAATCCGCACAGATACGCAGTATTTT CASSKAGTSEQIRTDTQYF
TRBJ1-2 - TRBV20-1 - TGCAGTGCCCTTCTCGGGTATGGCTACACCTTC CSALLGYGYTF
TRBJ1-4 - TRBV3-1/TRBV3-2 - TGTGCCAGCAGCCACTTTACGGGAAAACTGTTTTTT CASSHFTGKLFF
TRBJ2-7 - TRBV3-1/TRBV3-2 - TGTGCCAGCAGCCAAGAGGTCCTCAGCTCCTACGAGCAGTACTTC CASSQEVLSSYEQYF
TRBJ2-5 many TRBV25-1 - TGTGCCAGCAGTGAGTTAGGTAGCAGAAGCCAAGAGACCCAGTACTTC CASSELGSRSQETQYF
TRBJ2-7 - TRBV27 - TGTGCCAGCAAAGCCGGCTACGAGCAGTACTTC CASKAGYEQYF
TRBJ1-1 - TRBV9 - TGTGCCAGCAGCGTAGATTTGAGTCGGGACACTGAAGCTTTCTTT CASSVDLSRDTEAFF
TRBJ2-5 - TRBV18 - TGTGCCAGCTCACCGGTTCTAGCGACCTCACCGACCCAGTACTTC CASSPVLATSPTQYF
TRBJ1-3 few TRBV30 - TGTGCCTGGACCCGACAGGGAAACACCATATATTTT CAWTRQGNTIYF
TRBJ1-1 many TRBV2 TRBD1 TGTGCCAGCACTGAAGGGGGCTGGAACACTGAAGCTTTCTTT CASTEGGWNTEAFF
TRBJ1-5 few TRBV5-1 - TGCGCCAGCAGCGCTGACAGTAATCAGCCCCAGCATTTT CASSADSNQPQHF
TRBJ2-1 - TRBV11-2 - TGTGCCAGCAGAACGCCATGGGGGGTTGATGAGCAGTTCTTC CASRTPWGVDEQFF
TRBJ2-1 - TRBV11-3 TRBD2 TGTGCCAGCAGCTTAGAGTTGGGAGCGGGACCTTACAATGAGCAGTTCTTC CASSLELGAGPYNEQFF
TRBJ2-7 - TRBV5-6 - TGTGCCAGCAGCCGTGCGGGGAACAGGCGGTTGGACTACGAGCAGTACTTC CASSRAGNRRLDYEQYF
TRBJ1-6 - TRBV25-1 - TGTGCCAGCCAGGGACAACCACTTAATTCACCCCTCCACTTT CASQGQPLNSPLHF
TRBJ2-2 - TRBV27 TRBD1 TGTGCCAGCAGTCCCCGGACAGGGGATACCGGGGAGCTGTTTTTT CASSPRTGDTGELFF
TRBJ1-3 - TRBV7-2 - TGTGCCAGCAGCATAAAACAGGCCTCTGGAAACACCATATATTTT CASSIKQASGNTIYF
TRBJ2-1 - TRBV18 TRBD2 TGTGCCAGCTCACCACCGACTAGCGGGAACCCCTACAATGAGCAGTTCTTC CASSPPTSGNPYNEQFF
TRBJ2-2 once TRBV7-8 - TGTGCCAGCAGCTTAGGGGGTCGGGGCACCGGGGAGCTGTTTTTT CASSLGGRGTGELFF
TRBJ2-1 - TRBV7-3 - TGTGCCAGCAGCCCTCCCCCCGGGACCCCCGGGGGCAATGAGCAGTTCTTC CASSPPPGTPGGNEQFF
TRBJ1-5 once TRBV7-2 - TGTGCCAGCAGCCAAAACCAACAGGGAATAGGGCAGCCCCAGCATTTT CASSQNQQGIGQPQHF